The 5 T cell receptor beta chains given below trace back to one sample, sequenced in a study of blood T cells in healthy people across ages. Then a second PCR, running about 6 to 12 cycles, was carried out with a sample-barcoded 5' primer and a J-beta primer mix. TCRdb reanalysed the 5' RACE reads using MiXCR and keeps one entry per CDR3 protein. The sample lists about 1,400,000 distinct CDR3 sequences, roughly 64% occurring once. The sample was blood. All receptors derive from a man aged 18 to 30 in good health.

The CDR3 loop reads CASSVSRTGYGYTF. The CDR3 coding sequence is TGTGCCAGCAGTGTATCCCGGACAGGCTATGGCTACACCTTC. The rearrangement uses TRBV28 and TRBJ1-2, with 7 bases identical to TRBD1. J gave up 4 bases and V 5 bases, and 7 bases lay outside the gene matches. The CDR3 contains 14 residues. Germline CDR1 is MDHEN and CDR2 is SYDVKM.

The CDR3 sequence: CAISDPDRAVNEQFF. CDR3 bases: TGTGCCATCAGTGACCCGGACAGGGCAGTCAATGAGCAGTTCTTC. V usage is TRBV10-3 and J usage is TRBJ2-1; 8 nucleotides line up with TRBD1. Germline lookup yields CDR1 ENHRY and CDR2 SYGVKD. The CDR3 consists of 15 residues. Trimming at V came to 3 bases and at J to 6 bases, leaving 7 bases not matched to a gene.

The V call is TRBV10-1, the J call TRBJ2-5, with D possibly called TRBD1 or TRBD2 (6 bases each). The ends were cut back, 0 bases at V and 7 bases at J, with 15 bases in the middle. The V gene's germline CDR1 is WNHNN and CDR2 SYGVQD (reference sequence). The CDR3 extends over 15 amino acids. CDR3 amino acids: CASSESRGRRGTQYF. DNA for the CDR3: TGCGCCAGCAGTGAGTCGAGGGGGAGGAGAGGGACCCAGTACTTC.

In the case of this clonotype: At one end, the junction sequence differs from germline, possibly due to a read error. J is TRBJ2-4 and V is TRBV29-1; D might be TRBD2 (5 bases). CDR3 size: 18 residues. Germline loops: CDR1 SQVTM, CDR2 ANQGSEA. For the CDR3, the DNA is TGTAGAGGGAGAAGACGGAAGAGGGCCCGGATAGCCAAAAACATTCAGTACTTC. Protein: CRGRRRKRARIAKNIQYF.

This chain joins TRBV6-5 and TRBJ1-1; D not resolved. V was pared by 0 bases and J by 5 bases, with 10 bases between. The CDR3 totals 14 residues. Germline CDR1 reads MNHEY; CDR2 reads SVGAGI. This CDR3 is CASSYSIGGTEAFF. CDR3 sequence (DNA): TGTGCCAGCAGTTACTCGATAGGAGGTACTGAAGCTTTCTTT.